Sequencing of this TCR beta chain was carried out in a study of blood T cell repertoires in COVID-19. Study-level background: Samples representing acute and convalescent COVID-19 were sourced from the United States, Italy and Spain.

This CDR3 contains 18 residues. Germline trimming cut 2 bases from V and 5 bases from J; bases unmatched to any gene: 15. CDR1 is MGHRA and CDR2 is YSYEKL in the germline V gene. Clones were sequenced by immunoSEQ multiplex PCR, and TCRdb holds only the in-frame ones, with some missing. Of about 260,000 clones in the sample, 84% were seen once. The sequenced sample consisted of peripheral blood. This chain joins TRBV4-1 and TRBJ2-3; 8 bases agree with TRBD2. This receptor was identified in a human donor in a cohort sampled during active COVID-19. CDR3 nucleotide sequence: TGCGCCAGCAGCCAACCTGGGACCGGGGGGGCAATGGGAGATACGCAGTATTTT. The encoded protein is CASSQPGTGGAMGDTQYF.